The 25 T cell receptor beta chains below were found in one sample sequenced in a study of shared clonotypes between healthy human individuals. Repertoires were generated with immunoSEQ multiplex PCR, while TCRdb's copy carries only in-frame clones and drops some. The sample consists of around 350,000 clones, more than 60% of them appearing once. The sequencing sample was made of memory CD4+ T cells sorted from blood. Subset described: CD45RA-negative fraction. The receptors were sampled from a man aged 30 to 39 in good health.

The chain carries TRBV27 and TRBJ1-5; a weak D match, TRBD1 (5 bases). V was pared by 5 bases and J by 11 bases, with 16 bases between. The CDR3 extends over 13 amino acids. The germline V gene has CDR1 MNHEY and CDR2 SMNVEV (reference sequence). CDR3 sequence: CASSANPQGAQHF. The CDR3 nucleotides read TGTGCCAGCAGTGCCAATCCACAAGGGGCCCAGCATTTT.

DNA of the CDR3: TGTGCCAGCAGCGTAGACTCAAGAATAGATACGCAGTATTTT. Translation gives CASSVDSRIDTQYF. The rearrangement uses TRBV9 and TRBJ2-3; D remains unclear. This CDR3 has 14 amino acids. Trimming left V 0 bases short and J 5 bases short, with 10 bases between. The germline CDR1 and CDR2 sequences are SGDLS and YYNGEE. Full variable domain (remainder filled in from reference TRBV9 and TRBJ2-3): DSGVTQTPKHLITATGQRVTLRCSPRSGDLSVYWYQQSLDQGLQFLIQYYNGEERAKGNILERFSAQQFPDLHSELNLSSLELGDSALYFCASSVDSRIDTQYFGPGTRLTVL.

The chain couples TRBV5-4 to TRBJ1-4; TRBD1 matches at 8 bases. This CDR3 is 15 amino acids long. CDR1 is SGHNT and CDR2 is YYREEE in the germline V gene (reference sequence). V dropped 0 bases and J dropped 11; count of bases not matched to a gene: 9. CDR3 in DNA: TGTGCCAGCAGCTTGGTCCCGACAGGGGAAGGGAAACTGTTTTTT. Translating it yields CASSLVPTGEGKLFF.

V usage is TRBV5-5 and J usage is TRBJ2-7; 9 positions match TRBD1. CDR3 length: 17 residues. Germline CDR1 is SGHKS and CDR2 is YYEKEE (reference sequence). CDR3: CGGPRTSGQGVLYEQYF. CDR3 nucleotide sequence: TGTGGGGGCCCGCGAACTTCGGGACAGGGTGTCCTATACGAGCAGTACTTC.

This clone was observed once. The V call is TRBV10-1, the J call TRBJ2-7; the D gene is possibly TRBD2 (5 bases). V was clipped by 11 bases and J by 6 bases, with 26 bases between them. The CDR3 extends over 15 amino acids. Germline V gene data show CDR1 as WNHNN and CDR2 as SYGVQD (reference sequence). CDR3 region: CAPLAPLAGEAEQYF. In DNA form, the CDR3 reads TGCGCCCCCCTGGCCCCCCTAGCAGGAGAGGCCGAGCAGTACTTC.

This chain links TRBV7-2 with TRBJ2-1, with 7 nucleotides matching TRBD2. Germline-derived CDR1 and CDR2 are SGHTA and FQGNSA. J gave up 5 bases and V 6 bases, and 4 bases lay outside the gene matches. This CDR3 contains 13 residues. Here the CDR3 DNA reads TGTGCCAGCAGAGCGGGGCTAAACAATGAGCAGTTCTTC. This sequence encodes CASRAGLNNEQFF.

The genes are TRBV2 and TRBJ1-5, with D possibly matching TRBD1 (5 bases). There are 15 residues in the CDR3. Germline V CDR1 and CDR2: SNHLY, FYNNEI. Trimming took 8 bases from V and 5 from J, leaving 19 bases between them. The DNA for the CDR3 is TGTGCCAGCCGGGGATCCCGGGGCAAATATCAGCCCCAGCATTTT. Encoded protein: CASRGSRGKYQPQHF. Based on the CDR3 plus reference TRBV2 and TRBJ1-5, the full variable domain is EPEVTQTPSHQVTQMGQEVILRCVPISNHLYFYWYRQILGQKVEFLVSFYNNEISEKSEIFDDQFSVERPDGSNFTLKIRSTKLEDSAMYFCASRGSRGKYQPQHFGDGTRLSIL.

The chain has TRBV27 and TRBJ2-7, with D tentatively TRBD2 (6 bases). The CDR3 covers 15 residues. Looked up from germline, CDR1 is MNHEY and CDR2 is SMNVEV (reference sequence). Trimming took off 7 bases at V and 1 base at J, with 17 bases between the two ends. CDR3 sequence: CASTRVSGFSYEQYF. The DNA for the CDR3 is TGTGCCAGCACCCGAGTTAGCGGATTTTCCTACGAGCAGTACTTC.

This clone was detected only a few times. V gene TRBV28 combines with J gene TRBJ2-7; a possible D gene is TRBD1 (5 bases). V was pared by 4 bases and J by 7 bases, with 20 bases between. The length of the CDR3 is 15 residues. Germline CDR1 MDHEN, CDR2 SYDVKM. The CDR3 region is CASSSRASPPREQYF. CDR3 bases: TGTGCCAGCAGTTCCAGGGCCAGCCCCCCTCGGGAGCAGTACTTC.

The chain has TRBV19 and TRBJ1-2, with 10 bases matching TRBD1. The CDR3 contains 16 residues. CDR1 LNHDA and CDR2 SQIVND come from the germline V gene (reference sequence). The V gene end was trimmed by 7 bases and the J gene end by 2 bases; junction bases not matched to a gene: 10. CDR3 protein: CASKGTGTGANYGYTF. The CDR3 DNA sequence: TGTGCCAGTAAGGGAACCGGGACAGGGGCAAACTATGGCTACACCTTC.

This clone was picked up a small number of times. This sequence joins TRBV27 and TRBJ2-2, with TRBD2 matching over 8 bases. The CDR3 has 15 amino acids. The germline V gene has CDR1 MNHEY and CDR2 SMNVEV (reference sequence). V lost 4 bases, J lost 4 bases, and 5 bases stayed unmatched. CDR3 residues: CASSSSGRFTGELFF. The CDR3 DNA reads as TGTGCCAGCAGTTCAAGCGGGAGATTCACCGGGGAGCTGTTTTTT.

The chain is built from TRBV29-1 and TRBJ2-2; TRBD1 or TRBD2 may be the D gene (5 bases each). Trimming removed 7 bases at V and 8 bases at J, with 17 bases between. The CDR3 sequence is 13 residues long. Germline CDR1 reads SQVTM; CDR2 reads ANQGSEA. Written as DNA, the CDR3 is TGCAGCGGTTCAGGGACCGCTGGTGGGGAGCTGTTTTTT. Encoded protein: CSGSGTAGGELFF.

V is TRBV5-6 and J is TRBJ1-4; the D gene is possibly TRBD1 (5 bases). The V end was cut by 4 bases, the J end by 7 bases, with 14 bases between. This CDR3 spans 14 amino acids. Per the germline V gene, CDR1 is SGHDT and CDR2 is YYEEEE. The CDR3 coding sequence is TGTGCCAGCAGCACCATGGCGGGGACTGAAAAACTGTTTTTT. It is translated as CASSTMAGTEKLFF. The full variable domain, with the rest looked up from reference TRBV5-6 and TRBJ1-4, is DAGVTQSPTHLIKTRGQQVTLRCSPKSGHDTVSWYQQALGQGPQFIFQYYEEEERQRGNFPDRFSGHQFPNYSSELNVNALLLGDSALYLCASSTMAGTEKLFFGSGTQLSVL.

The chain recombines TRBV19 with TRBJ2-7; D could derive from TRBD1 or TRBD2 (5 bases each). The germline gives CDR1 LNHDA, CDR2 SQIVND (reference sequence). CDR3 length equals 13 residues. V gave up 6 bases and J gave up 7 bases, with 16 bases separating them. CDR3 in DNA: TGTGCCAGTAGGTGGCCGGGGACGGGAGAGCAGTACTTC. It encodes CASRWPGTGEQYF.

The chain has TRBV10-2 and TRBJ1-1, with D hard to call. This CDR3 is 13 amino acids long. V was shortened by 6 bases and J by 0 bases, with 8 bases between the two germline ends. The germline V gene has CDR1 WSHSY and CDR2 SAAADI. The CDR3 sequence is CASSRNLNTEAFF. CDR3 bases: TGCGCCAGCAGCAGGAACTTGAACACTGAAGCTTTCTTT.

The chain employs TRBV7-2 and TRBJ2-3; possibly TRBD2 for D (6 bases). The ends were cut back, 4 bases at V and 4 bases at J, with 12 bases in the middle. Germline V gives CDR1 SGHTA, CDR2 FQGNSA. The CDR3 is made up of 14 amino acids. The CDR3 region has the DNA TGTGCCAGCAGCTCCGAGGGACTCGCAGATACGCAGTATTTT. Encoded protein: CASSSEGLADTQYF.

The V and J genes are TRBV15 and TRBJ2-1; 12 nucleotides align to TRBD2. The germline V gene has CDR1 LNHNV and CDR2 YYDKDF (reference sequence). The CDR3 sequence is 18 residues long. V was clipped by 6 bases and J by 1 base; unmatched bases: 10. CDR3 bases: TGTGCCACCAGGCCGGGACAGGGGACTAGCGGGTCCTACAATGAGCAGTTCTTC. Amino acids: CATRPGQGTSGSYNEQFF.

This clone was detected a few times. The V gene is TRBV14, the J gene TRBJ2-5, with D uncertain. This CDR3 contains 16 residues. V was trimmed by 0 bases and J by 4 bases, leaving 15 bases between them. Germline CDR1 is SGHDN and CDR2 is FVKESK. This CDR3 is CASSQEIGANGETQYF. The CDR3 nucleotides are TGTGCCAGCAGCCAAGAAATTGGAGCCAACGGAGAGACCCAGTACTTC.

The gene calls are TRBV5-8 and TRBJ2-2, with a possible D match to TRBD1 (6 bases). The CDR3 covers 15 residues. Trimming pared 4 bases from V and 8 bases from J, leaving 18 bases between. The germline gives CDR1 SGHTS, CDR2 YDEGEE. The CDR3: CASSPSLADRGELFF. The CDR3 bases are TGTGCCAGCAGCCCCTCACTTGCGGACAGAGGGGAGCTGTTTTTT.

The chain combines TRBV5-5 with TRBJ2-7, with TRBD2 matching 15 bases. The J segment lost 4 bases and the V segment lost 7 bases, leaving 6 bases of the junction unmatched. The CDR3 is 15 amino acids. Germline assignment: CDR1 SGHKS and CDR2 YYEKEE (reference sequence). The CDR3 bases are TGTGCCAGCTTCGGACTAGCGGGAGGGCCTTACGAGCAGTACTTC. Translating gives CASFGLAGGPYEQYF.

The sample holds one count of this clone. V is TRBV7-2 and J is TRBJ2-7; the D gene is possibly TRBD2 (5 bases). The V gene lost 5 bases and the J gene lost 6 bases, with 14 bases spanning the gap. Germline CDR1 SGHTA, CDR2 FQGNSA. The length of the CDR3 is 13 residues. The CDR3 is CASSPSRRGEQYF. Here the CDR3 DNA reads TGTGCCAGCAGCCCTTCCCGACGGGGCGAGCAGTACTTC.

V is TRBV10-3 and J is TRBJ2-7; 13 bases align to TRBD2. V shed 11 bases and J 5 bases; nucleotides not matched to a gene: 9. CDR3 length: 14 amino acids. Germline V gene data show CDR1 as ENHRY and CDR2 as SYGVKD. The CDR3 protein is CASSGLAGVDEQYF. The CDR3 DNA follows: TGTGCCTCATCTGGACTAGCGGGAGTCGACGAGCAGTACTTC.

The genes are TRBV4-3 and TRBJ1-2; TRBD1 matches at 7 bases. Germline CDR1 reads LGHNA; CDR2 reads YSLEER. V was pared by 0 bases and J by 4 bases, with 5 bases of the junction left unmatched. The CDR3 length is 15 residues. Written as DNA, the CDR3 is TGCGCCAGCAGCCAAGAACAGGGGTGGATCTATGGCTACACCTTC. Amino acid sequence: CASSQEQGWIYGYTF.

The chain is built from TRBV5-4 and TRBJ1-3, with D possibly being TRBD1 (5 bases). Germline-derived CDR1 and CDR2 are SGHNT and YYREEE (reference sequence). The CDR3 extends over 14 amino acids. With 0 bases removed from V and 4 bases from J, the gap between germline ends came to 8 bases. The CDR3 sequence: CASSLETGGNTIYF. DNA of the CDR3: TGTGCCAGCAGCTTGGAAACAGGAGGAAACACCATATATTTT.

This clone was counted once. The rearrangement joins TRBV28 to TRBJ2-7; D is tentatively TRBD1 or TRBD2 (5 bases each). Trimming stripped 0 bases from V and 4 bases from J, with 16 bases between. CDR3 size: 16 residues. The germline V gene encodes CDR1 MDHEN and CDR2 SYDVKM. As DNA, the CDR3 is TGTGCCAGCAGTTTATGGTCGGGGCCGCAGCCTTACGAGCAGTACTTC. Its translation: CASSLWSGPQPYEQYF. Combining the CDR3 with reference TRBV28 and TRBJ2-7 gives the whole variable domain DVKVTQSSRYLVKRTGEKVFLECVQDMDHENMFWYRQDPGLGLRLIYFSYDVKMKEKGDIPEGYSVSREKKERFSLILESASTNQTSMYLCASSLWSGPQPYEQYFGPGTRLTVT.